The rows below give T cell receptor beta chains drawn from one sample of a study of T cell responses to AZD1222 COVID-19 vaccine. TCRdb's table, derived via immunoSEQ multiplex PCR, lists solely in-frame clones and lacks some. The table has 140,000 or so clones, roughly 87% seen once. The specimen was peripheral blood, collected 28 days after the second AZD1222 dose. The receptors here all came from an adult who received the AZD1222 COVID-19 vaccine. Both conserved end residues are part of each CDR3. The D gene is left open where the match is weak. Part of the rows lack a size; the others show once, few, many or a class for expanded clones.

TRBJ1-2,NA,TRBD1,TRBV2,TGTGCCAGCAGGGGGACAGGGCTGGTATATGGCTACACCTTC,CASRGTGLVYGYTF
TRBJ1-2,NA,NA,TRBV30,TGTGCCTGGACCCCGAAAACGGGGTACTATGGCTACACCTTC,CAWTPKTGYYGYTF
TRBJ1-2,NA,NA,TRBV5-4,TGTGCCAGCCGATTGGGTCCACTCCCCGGGGACTATGGCTACACCTTC,CASRLGPLPGDYGYTF
TRBJ2-5,NA,NA,TRBV5-1,TGCGCCAGCAGCTCGGGACTCCAGCGGGAGACCCAGTACTTC,CASSSGLQRETQYF
TRBJ1-1,NA,TRBD1,TRBV6-5,TGTGCCAGCAGTTACCGACAGGGAAGGACTGAAGCTTTCTTT,CASSYRQGRTEAFF
TRBJ2-3,NA,NA,TRBV6-5,TGTGCCAGCAGTTACTCGAATTCCGCCCGGGGGGATACGCAGTATTTT,CASSYSNSARGDTQYF
TRBJ2-3,NA,TRBD2,TRBV5-4,TGTGCCAGCAGCCCGGGACTACACGCAGATACGCAGTATTTT,CASSPGLHADTQYF
TRBJ1-1,NA,TRBD1,TRBV11-2,TGTGCCAGCAGCTCCCGGGACAGGGAGGGGGCTTTCTTT,CASSSRDREGAFF
TRBJ1-5,NA,TRBD1,TRBV6-2/TRBV6-3,TGTGCCAGCAGTACAGGACAGGGGGTTCAGCCCCAGCATTTT,CASSTGQGVQPQHF
TRBJ2-7,NA,NA,TRBV18,TGTGCCAGCTCCCTGGCAAGGGGGTCCTACGAGCAGTACTTC,CASSLARGSYEQYF
TRBJ2-1,once,NA,TRBV29-1,TGCAGCGTTGGTGAGGGGTGGAAGCAGTTCTTC,CSVGEGWKQFF
TRBJ1-1,NA,NA,TRBV7-2,TGTGCCAGCAGCGCCCGGCGGACAGACCGTGAAGCTTTCTTT,CASSARRTDREAFF
TRBJ2-7,NA,NA,TRBV27,TGTGCCAACGACCTCGGGTGGGTATTCCCCTACGAGCAGTACTTC,CANDLGWVFPYEQYF
TRBJ1-1,NA,NA,TRBV4-1,TGCGCCAGCAGCCAAGGTGCAGGGTTTATAACTTTCTTT,CASSQGAGFITFF
TRBJ2-1,NA,TRBD2,TRBV7-3,TGTGCCAGCAGCTTAGCACTAGCGGGAGGGACGGAAGAGCAGTTCTTC,CASSLALAGGTEEQFF
TRBJ1-4,NA,TRBD1,TRBV7-6,TGTGCCAGCAGCCTCGACAGGGCGTTTAATGAAAAACTGTTTTTT,CASSLDRAFNEKLFF
TRBJ1-6,NA,NA,TRBV7-2,TGTGCCAGCAGCTTAGAGGGGCAGGGAGCCTACCTCTATAATTCACCCCTCCACTTT,CASSLEGQGAYLYNSPLHF
TRBJ2-2,NA,NA,TRBV19,TGTGCCAGTAGTAGTCAGGGCCAGGCTGTCGGGGAGCTGTTTTTT,CASSSQGQAVGELFF
TRBJ2-1,NA,NA,TRBV18,TGTGCCAGCTCACGGGGGGATAACAATGAGCAGTTCTTC,CASSRGDNNEQFF
TRBJ1-6,few,NA,TRBV19,TGTGCCAGTAGTGACCAAGACTCCTATAATTCACCCCTCCACTTT,CASSDQDSYNSPLHF
TRBJ1-3,NA,NA,TRBV6-5,TGTGCCAGCAGATTAGACCCCAACTCTGGAAACACCATATATTTT,CASRLDPNSGNTIYF
TRBJ2-2,NA,NA,TRBV11-3,TGTGCCAGCAGCTTAGATAGTGGGCCCGGGGAGCTGTTTTTT,CASSLDSGPGELFF
TRBJ2-5,few,NA,TRBV9,TGTGCCAGCAGCGCCGGGGACTCCTCCCGAGAGACCCAGTACTTC,CASSAGDSSRETQYF
TRBJ2-7,NA,TRBD2,TRBV4-2,TGTGCCAGCAGCCAAGATGGAGCGGGAGGCTCCTACGAGCAGTACTTC,CASSQDGAGGSYEQYF
TRBJ2-5,NA,NA,TRBV7-2,TGTGCCAGCAGCCCAACCCCCTGGGAGACCCAGTACTTC,CASSPTPWETQYF
TRBJ1-1,NA,NA,TRBV19,TGTGCCAGTAGTTACCAGCAGGGCAACACTGAAGCTTTCTTT,CASSYQQGNTEAFF
TRBJ2-5,NA,NA,TRBV12-2,TGTGCAAGTCGCTTATGGATGACAGGGATGTACCAAGAGACCCAGTACTTC,CASRLWMTGMYQETQYF
TRBJ2-7,NA,NA,TRBV7-2,TGTGCCAGCAGCTCATCGACGTCCTCCTACGAGCAGTACTTC,CASSSSTSSYEQYF
TRBJ2-3,NA,NA,TRBV25-1,TGTGCCAGCAGTGAATCGAACACGCAGTATTTT,CASSESNTQYF
TRBJ2-1,once,NA,TRBV24-1,TGTGCCACCAGTGATTTCGGGTCGAGCGATGAGCAGTTCTTC,CATSDFGSSDEQFF
TRBJ2-7,NA,NA,TRBV9,TGTGCCAGCAGCCCCACCGGCAGGGCTTACGAGCAGTACTTC,CASSPTGRAYEQYF
TRBJ2-6,NA,NA,TRBV30,TGTGCCTGGAGATCCTCTGGGGCCAACGTCCTGACTTTC,CAWRSSGANVLTF
TRBJ1-1,NA,TRBD1,TRBV9,TGTGCCAGCAGCGTAGTCGGGACAGGGGACACTGAAGCTTTCTTT,CASSVVGTGDTEAFF
TRBJ2-7,NA,NA,TRBV11-2,TGTGCCAGCAGCCTCTACGAGCAGTACTTC,CASSLYEQYF
TRBJ1-2,few,TRBD1,TRBV7-8,TGTGCCAGCAGCTCACAGGGGGTAAACTATGGCTACACCTTC,CASSSQGVNYGYTF
TRBJ1-2,NA,NA,TRBV28,TGTGCCAGCAGATCAGGGGACACAAACTATGGCTACACCTTC,CASRSGDTNYGYTF
TRBJ2-7,NA,TRBD2,TRBV7-2,TGTGCCAGCAGCTTAGCAGCGGGAGGGACCTACGAGCAGTACTTC,CASSLAAGGTYEQYF
TRBJ2-7,NA,NA,TRBV4-1,TGCGCCAGCAGCCAAGAATCAGGGTTGGCCTACGAGCAGTACTTC,CASSQESGLAYEQYF
TRBJ2-3,NA,TRBD2,TRBV6-2/TRBV6-3,TGTGCCAGCAGTTCCAAACCCCGACTAGCGGGACATGCAGATACGCAGTATTTT,CASSSKPRLAGHADTQYF
TRBJ2-1,NA,TRBD1,TRBV24-1,TGTGCCACCAGACCGGGACAGGGGGGGAGTGAGCAGTTCTTC,CATRPGQGGSEQFF
TRBJ2-1,NA,TRBD2,TRBV4-3,TGCGCCAGCAGCGTTGCGGGAGCCTACAATGAGCAGTTCTTC,CASSVAGAYNEQFF
TRBJ1-1,NA,NA,TRBV28,TGTGCCAGCAGTTTTTTCCCCAGGGCAGGGAACATGAACACTGAAGCTTTCTTT,CASSFFPRAGNMNTEAFF
TRBJ2-3,NA,TRBD2,TRBV7-2,TGTGCCAGCAGCTTGGTCCTAGCGGGAGGGCCTGGCACAGATACGCAGTATTTT,CASSLVLAGGPGTDTQYF
TRBJ2-7,NA,NA,TRBV2,TGTGCCAGCAGGGACGTGACAGGGAGGGCCTACGAGCAGTACTTC,CASRDVTGRAYEQYF
TRBJ1-1,once,TRBD1,TRBV6-5,TGTGCCAGCAGTCTACAGGGGGCGGGGAACACTGAAGCTTTCTTT,CASSLQGAGNTEAFF
TRBJ1-1,NA,NA,TRBV4-3,TGCGCCAGCAGCCAAGTGGTTTCGAGGGTAGGTTTTACTTTCTTT,CASSQVVSRVGFTFF
TRBJ2-3,NA,TRBD2,TRBV4-1,TGCGCCAGCAGCCAAGAACTAGCGGGAGGGCCCTATTCAGATACGCAGTATTTT,CASSQELAGGPYSDTQYF
TRBJ2-2,few,TRBD1,TRBV30,TGTGCCTGGGACGGAGGACAGGGGTTTTGGGACACCGGGGAGCTGTTTTTT,CAWDGGQGFWDTGELFF